These T cell receptor beta chains were read from a single sample in a study of T-cell reconstitution after alpha-beta-depleted transplantation in children. TCRdb analysed the PCR reads with MiXCR anew, one entry per CDR3 protein. This repertoire shows 90,000 to 130,000 distinct CDR3 sequences, approximately 6.9% found once; its top ten account for less than 30%. The sample was PBMCs, mostly from graft donor cells, taken 360 days after TCRalphabeta/CD19-depleted stem cell transplant. These receptors all stem from a male patient between 2 and 9 years old who had a stem cell transplant for acute lymphoblastic leukemia, so the T cells may come from the graft donor. The CDR3 runs from the conserved cysteine through the conserved F or W. The D gene is left open where the match is weak. Only some rows state a clone size, as once, few, many or a class for expanded clones.

TGTGCCAGCAGTTACTCGATTGGGGACGAGCAGTACTTC CASSYSIGDEQYF . TRBJ2-7 many 13 TRBV6-2/TRBV6-3
TGTGCCAGCAGCTTGATGGGTCCGGACGAGCAGTACTTC CASSLMGPDEQYF . TRBJ2-7 few 13 TRBV7-8
TGTGCCAGCAGCTTAGAAGCAGGGCGCGGGAGAACCCAGTACTTC CASSLEAGRGRTQYF TRBD2 TRBJ2-5 many 15 TRBV7-9
TGTGCCAGCAGTTACGCGTCTAGCGGGAGGGTGGGCAATGAGCAGTTCTTC CASSYASSGRVGNEQFF TRBD2 TRBJ2-1 . 17 TRBV6-5
TGTGCCAGCAGCGTAGCTCAGGGCAGCGGGGAGCTGTTTTTT CASSVAQGSGELFF . TRBJ2-2 many 14 TRBV9
TGTGCCAGCAGCAGCCGGGGGGGGCCTCTTGATGAGCAGTTCTTC CASSSRGGPLDEQFF TRBD2 TRBJ2-1 many 15 TRBV11-1
TGTGCCAGCAGCGGGGGACTAGCGGGAGGATCTAATGAGCAGTTCTTC CASSGGLAGGSNEQFF TRBD2 TRBJ2-1 . 16 TRBV7-9
TGTGCCACCAGTGACCAGCGGGGGGCCCGACAAGAGACCCAGTACTTC CATSDQRGARQETQYF TRBD2 TRBJ2-5 many 16 TRBV24-1
TGTGCCAGCAGCCGGACAGGGGATAATTCACCCCTCCACTTT CASSRTGDNSPLHF TRBD1 TRBJ1-6 . 14 TRBV4-2
TGTGCCAGCAGCTTGTTAAAGGGGGCGGCCTACAATGAGCAGTTCTTC CASSLLKGAAYNEQFF TRBD1 TRBJ2-1 many 16 TRBV5-6
TGTGCCAGCAGTACACAGGGAACGAACACCGGGGAGCTGTTTTTT CASSTQGTNTGELFF . TRBJ2-2 many 15 TRBV6-5
TGTGCCAGCAGCGTCGACGGTAGCTCTGGGGCCAACGTCCTGACTTTC CASSVDGSSGANVLTF . TRBJ2-6 many 16 TRBV9
TGTGCCAGCAGGGACTTGAACACTGAAGCTTTCTTT CASRDLNTEAFF . TRBJ1-1 few 12 TRBV28
TGTGCCAGCAGGGGGGGGGGCCTTACCTCCTACGAGCAGTACTTC CASRGGGLTSYEQYF . TRBJ2-7 . 15 TRBV25-1
TGTGCCAGCAGTTTCGGGCTCTACAATGAGCAGTTCTTC CASSFGLYNEQFF . TRBJ2-1 many 13 TRBV28
TGTGCCACCAGCAGGTCAGCCCCGACAGGGGCCCGCCAAAACATTCAGTACTTC CATSRSAPTGARQNIQYF TRBD1 TRBJ2-4 many 18 TRBV15
TGTGCCAGCAGCCCGAGGACTACCCAGGCCTCCGAGCAGTACTTC CASSPRTTQASEQYF . TRBJ2-7 . 15 TRBV7-2
TGTGCCCGCCGGGACACCAACACCGGGGAGCTGTTTTTT CARRDTNTGELFF . TRBJ2-2 . 13 TRBV30
TGTGCCAGCAGCGTTTCCGGGACAGGGAATACCGGGGAGCTGTTTTTT CASSVSGTGNTGELFF TRBD1 TRBJ2-2 . 16 TRBV9
TGTGCCAGCAGCTTACAGGGGTTTTTCTACGAGCAGTACTTC CASSLQGFFYEQYF . TRBJ2-7 . 14 TRBV7-9
TGTGCCAGCGGGAGGGGGGGAAATGAGCAGTTCTTC CASGRGGNEQFF . TRBJ2-1 . 12 TRBV9
TGCAGCCCAGGACTAGCGGAGGACAATGAGCAGTTCTTC CSPGLAEDNEQFF TRBD2 TRBJ2-1 many 13 TRBV29-1
TGTGCCAGCAGAAAACGGACGGTTAATTCACCCCTCCACTTT CASRKRTVNSPLHF . TRBJ1-6 many 14 TRBV4-2
TGTGCCATCAGGGGACAGGGACCAACGTCCTACGAGCAGTACTTC CAIRGQGPTSYEQYF TRBD1 TRBJ2-7 . 15 TRBV10-3
TGCAGCGTTGAAGATCCAGGGAGCAATCAGCCCCAGCATTTT CSVEDPGSNQPQHF . TRBJ1-5 . 14 TRBV29-1
TGCGCCAGCAGCTTTGACGCGAATACAGGGATACTAGCGGGAAGCGCGAACACCGGGGAGCTGTTTTTT CASSFDANTGILAGSANTGELFF TRBD2 TRBJ2-2 . 23 TRBV5-1
TGTGCCAGCAGCTTAGACTATGGTGAAGCTTTCTTT CASSLDYGEAFF . TRBJ1-1 many 12 TRBV7-9
TGCAGTGCTAGAGATCGGGTGGTCTACGAGCAGTACTTC CSARDRVVYEQYF . TRBJ2-7 . 13 TRBV20-1
TGTGCCAGCAGCGCGGGACAGGCGAGCAATCAGCCCCAGCATTTT CASSAGQASNQPQHF TRBD1 TRBJ1-5 . 15 TRBV9
TGTGCCTGGAGGGGAGAGACCCAGTACTTC CAWRGETQYF . TRBJ2-5 . 10 TRBV30
TGTGCCAGCAGCCTCTGGGACACCTTCAATGAGCAGTTCTTC CASSLWDTFNEQFF . TRBJ2-1 many 14 TRBV9
TGTGCCAGCAGCGGATACGGTTACGAGCAGTACTTC CASSGYGYEQYF . TRBJ2-7 many 12 TRBV9
TGTGCCAGCAGTTTAGCCTATTGGTACAATGAGCAGTTCTTC CASSLAYWYNEQFF . TRBJ2-1 . 14 TRBV12-3/TRBV12-4
TGTGCCAGCAGCTTTGGTGAGGGGGAGGGTCCAGCGAGTTACGAGCAGTACTTC CASSFGEGEGPASYEQYF . TRBJ2-7 . 18 TRBV11-1
TGCAGCGTCCCCCAGAACACTGAAGCTTTCTTT CSVPQNTEAFF . TRBJ1-1 many 11 TRBV29-1
TGCGCCAGCAGCCAAGTAAGCGGAGATGAGCAGTACTTC CASSQVSGDEQYF . TRBJ2-7 many 13 TRBV4-3
TGTGCCAGCATGCGAGGAGGGGGCCTAAATCAGCCCCAGCATTTT CASMRGGGLNQPQHF TRBD1 TRBJ1-5 . 15 TRBV7-2